Shown below are 31 T cell receptor beta chains from a single sample sequenced in a study of blood T cell repertoires in COVID-19. Generated by immunoSEQ multiplex PCR, the TCRdb table keeps only in-frame clones and is missing some. The sample holds approximately 38,000 clones, 85% to 90% seen once. What was sequenced was peripheral blood. The source of these receptors is a man aged 25 to 45 with active or convalescent COVID-19.

J is TRBJ1-2 and V is TRBV2; no clear D gene. CDR3 length: 15 amino acids. The V and J ends lost 7 bases and 4 bases respectively, with 19 bases between them. The germline CDR1 and CDR2 sequences are SNHLY and FYNNEI. CDR3 sequence: CASTRSAPGGYGYTF. In DNA form, the CDR3 reads TGTGCCAGCACCCGATCGGCCCCGGGAGGCTATGGCTACACCTTC.

The V gene is TRBV7-9, the J gene TRBJ1-6, with D maybe TRBD1 (6 bases). CDR1 and CDR2 (germline): SEHNR, FQNEAQ (reference sequence). V lost 5 bases and J lost 11, with 13 bases in between. The CDR3 is 13 amino acids. The CDR3 sequence is CASSPHQGTPLHF. CDR3 sequence (DNA): TGTGCCAGCAGCCCCCACCAGGGGACACCCCTCCACTTT.

The rearrangement links TRBV28 to TRBJ1-1; possible D gene TRBD1, 6 bases. This CDR3 has 15 amino acids. Germline values: CDR1 MDHEN, CDR2 SYDVKM. The ends were cut back, 5 bases at V and 4 bases at J, with 17 bases in the middle. The CDR3 is CASSLHSGAGTEAFF. In nucleotides, the CDR3 is TGTGCCAGCAGTCTTCATTCAGGGGCGGGCACTGAAGCTTTCTTT.

The chain has TRBV6-5 and TRBJ1-1; D is possibly TRBD1 (5 bases). The germline gives CDR1 MNHEY, CDR2 SVGAGI. Between the trimmed V and J ends, which lost 2 bases and 4 bases, there was a span of 17 bases. The CDR3 has 16 residues. This CDR3 is CASSYTWLGAGTEAFF. In nucleotides, the CDR3 is TGTGCCAGCAGTTACACCTGGCTAGGGGCTGGCACTGAAGCTTTCTTT.

V usage is TRBV3-1 (or the pseudogene TRBV3-2) and J usage is TRBJ2-5, with 8 bases that match TRBD2. The V and J ends lost 1 base and 6 bases, in that order; junction bases with no gene match: 7. The CDR3 spans 15 residues. The germline CDR1 and CDR2 sequences are LGHDT and YNNKEL (reference sequence). The CDR3 loop reads CASSQAPGRDKTQYF. The CDR3 DNA follows: TGTGCCAGCAGCCAAGCCCCCGGGAGGGATAAGACCCAGTACTTC.

The V gene is TRBV6-4, the J gene TRBJ1-1, with a possible D match to TRBD1 (5 bases). Germline lookup yields CDR1 MRHNA and CDR2 SNTAGT. The V and J ends lost 2 bases and 7 bases respectively, with 5 bases between them. The CDR3 extends over 11 amino acids. CDR3 in amino acids: CASSDDSEAFF. CDR3 sequence (DNA): TGTGCCAGCAGTGACGACAGTGAAGCTTTCTTT.

The chain carries TRBV11-2 and TRBJ1-5, with D tentatively TRBD1 (5 bases). The V end lost 3 bases, the J end lost 4 bases, and 7 bases lay between the germline ends. The CDR3 contains 13 residues. The germline gives CDR1 SGHAT, CDR2 FQNNGV. The CDR3 loop reads CASSFGGNQPQHF. CDR3 nucleotides: TGTGCCAGCAGCTTTGGGGGGAATCAGCCCCAGCATTTT.

This clone was observed once. The CDR3 DNA reads TGTGCCAGCTCACCACAACAGGGTAACACCGGGGAGCTGTTTTTT. Protein: CASSPQQGNTGELFF. The chain uses TRBV18 and TRBJ2-2; D is possibly TRBD1 (6 bases). This CDR3 has 15 amino acids. CDR1 is KGHSH, CDR2 LQKENI, per germline. The ends were cut back, 1 base at V and 2 bases at J, with 8 bases in the middle.

The chain links TRBV5-1 to TRBJ2-1; D may be TRBD1 (5 bases). CDR3 length: 14 amino acids. Trimming stripped 7 bases from V and 3 bases from J, with 14 bases between. Germline V CDR1 and CDR2: SGHRS, YFSETQ. CDR3 amino acids: CASSSQGLYNEQFF. In DNA form, the CDR3 reads TGCGCCAGCTCCAGCCAGGGCCTCTACAATGAGCAGTTCTTC.

The CDR3 DNA follows: TGTGCCAGTAGTATAGGCCGGGACAGGGGAACTGGGGCCAACGTCCTGACTTTC. Its translation is CASSIGRDRGTGANVLTF. The rearrangement joins TRBV19 to TRBJ2-6; TRBD1 matches 10 bases. The CDR3 extends over 18 amino acids. Germline values: CDR1 LNHDA, CDR2 SQIVND (reference sequence). Losses at the gene ends were 1 base for V and 2 bases for J; bases not matched to a gene: 5.

V usage is TRBV3-1 (or the pseudogene TRBV3-2) and J usage is TRBJ1-5, with unresolved D. The CDR3 consists of 14 residues. Germline V CDR1 and CDR2: LGHDT, YNNKEL (reference sequence). The V gene lost 1 base and the J gene lost 0 bases, with 4 bases spanning the gap. The CDR3 sequence is CASSQAGSNQPQHF. CDR3 bases: TGTGCCAGCAGCCAAGCCGGTAGCAATCAGCCCCAGCATTTT.

This clone showed up just once. This chain joins TRBV28 and TRBJ1-2, with D possibly being TRBD1 (6 bases). The CDR3 is 17 residues long. V lost 8 bases, J lost 0 bases, and 22 bases lay in between. In germline, CDR1 is MDHEN, CDR2 SYDVKM. In nucleotides, the CDR3 is TGTGCCAGCCTGGGACGCGGGGGGCACCCCTCTAACTATGGCTACACCTTC. Translation gives CASLGRGGHPSNYGYTF.

A few counts support this clone. V usage is TRBV29-1 and J usage is TRBJ1-2; D might be TRBD1 (5 bases). The CDR3 runs 13 residues. V lost 8 bases, J lost 4 bases, and 17 bases lay in between. CDR1 is SQVTM, CDR2 ANQGSEA, per germline. This CDR3 reads CSTNRDGSYGYTF. DNA of the CDR3: TGCAGCACAAACCGGGACGGGAGCTATGGCTACACCTTC.

The genes are TRBV27 and TRBJ1-5; the D is unclear. The CDR3 runs to 13 residues. Germline values: CDR1 MNHEY, CDR2 SMNVEV (reference sequence). Trimming pared 3 bases from V and 10 bases from J, leaving 13 bases between. CDR3 sequence reads: CASSFQVHRPQHF. The CDR3 bases are TGTGCCAGCAGTTTCCAGGTGCATCGACCCCAGCATTTT.

This sequence joins TRBV3-1 (or the pseudogene TRBV3-2) and TRBJ2-7, with 8 bases fitting TRBD1. Trimming cost V 8 bases and J 4 bases; bases outside gene matches: 13. The CDR3 has 15 amino acids. The germline V gene encodes CDR1 LGHDT and CDR2 YNNKEL (reference sequence). CDR3 DNA: TGTGCCAGCGCCCGAGGACAGGGACACCAATACGAGCAGTACTTC. Encoded protein: CASARGQGHQYEQYF.

The sample holds one count of this clone. V gene TRBV30 combines with J gene TRBJ2-6; 10 bases are shared with TRBD2. J was trimmed by 1 base and V by 3 bases; bases with no gene match: 3. Germline V gene data show CDR1 as GTSNPN and CDR2 as SVGIG (reference sequence). The CDR3 consists of 16 residues. DNA of the CDR3: TGTGCCTGGAGCAGCGGGAGGGGTTCTGGGGCCAACGTCCTGACTTTC. Amino acid sequence: CAWSSGRGSGANVLTF.

The rearrangement links TRBV11-1 to TRBJ2-7; possible D gene TRBD1, 5 bases. The germline V gene encodes CDR1 SGHAT and CDR2 FQDESV (reference sequence). V was clipped by 0 bases and J by 0 bases, with 9 bases between them. This CDR3 has 15 residues. The CDR3 region is CASSLAAGYSYEQYF. The CDR3 bases are TGTGCCAGCAGCTTAGCTGCAGGGTACTCCTACGAGCAGTACTTC.

The rearrangement joins TRBV4-1 to TRBJ1-3; D is undetermined. V was clipped by 0 bases and J by 4 bases, with 13 bases between them. The CDR3 contains 16 residues. Germline assignment: CDR1 MGHRA and CDR2 YSYEKL. The CDR3 region has the DNA TGCGCCAGCAGCCAAGACGGTGGGCAGAGCGGAAACACCATATATTTT. This sequence encodes CASSQDGGQSGNTIYF.

This chain connects TRBV5-1 to TRBJ2-2; possibly TRBD1 for D (6 bases). Germline V gene sequence: CDR1 SGHRS, CDR2 YFSETQ. V shed 0 bases and J shed 0 bases, with 9 bases lying between them. There are 16 residues in the CDR3. In DNA form, the CDR3 reads TGCGCCAGCAGCTTGGGACGACAGGCGAACACCGGGGAGCTGTTTTTT. Its protein is CASSLGRQANTGELFF.

The genes are TRBV9 and TRBJ2-1; D possibly corresponds to TRBD1 (6 bases). The CDR3 consists of 16 residues. Trimming shortened V by 3 bases and J by 0 bases, and 13 bases separated the two germline ends. CDR1 SGDLS and CDR2 YYNGEE come from the germline V gene. The CDR3 protein is CASSDADRYSYNEQFF. The CDR3 nucleotides are TGTGCCAGCAGCGACGCCGACAGGTACTCCTACAATGAGCAGTTCTTC.

The chain joins TRBV4-1 to TRBJ1-3; D uncertain. The CDR3 covers 15 residues. Germline V CDR1 and CDR2: MGHRA, YSYEKL. Between the trimmed V and J ends, which lost 4 bases and 0 bases, there was a span of 10 bases. CDR3 in DNA: TGCGCCAGCAGCCTAACTGCGATCTCTGGAAACACCATATATTTT. It codes for CASSLTAISGNTIYF.

V usage is TRBV5-1 and J usage is TRBJ2-1; 11 nucleotides match TRBD2. The CDR3 sequence is 15 residues long. Trimming at V came to 4 bases and at J to 7 bases, leaving 7 bases not matched to a gene. Germline V lookup: CDR1 SGHRS, CDR2 YFSETQ. This chain's CDR3 is CASSQLAGGPNEQFF. CDR3 DNA: TGCGCCAGCAGCCAATTAGCGGGGGGGCCAAATGAGCAGTTCTTC.

The rearrangement uses TRBV18 and TRBJ1-6; 9 bases are shared with TRBD1. V lost 4 bases and J lost 10; bases outside the gene matches: 5. CDR3 size: 14 residues. Per the germline V gene, CDR1 is KGHSH and CDR2 is LQKENI. The CDR3 protein is CASSLGTGWSPLHF. For the CDR3, the DNA is TGTGCCAGCTCACTCGGGACAGGGTGGTCACCCCTCCACTTT.

Here the CDR3 reads CASSLDRGIRNQPQHF. As DNA, the CDR3 is TGTGCCAGCAGCTTGGATCGCGGGATTCGCAATCAGCCCCAGCATTTT. The chain employs TRBV5-8 and TRBJ1-5, with D hard to call. The V gene lost 0 bases and the J gene lost 2 bases, with 12 bases spanning the gap. The CDR3 contains 16 residues. Germline lookup yields CDR1 SGHTS and CDR2 YDEGEE.

The chain carries TRBV7-2 and TRBJ1-1, with D possibly being TRBD1 (5 bases). Germline CDR1 is SGHTA and CDR2 is FQGNSA. Trimming took off 4 bases at V and 4 bases at J, with 19 bases between the two ends. The CDR3 is made up of 16 amino acids. CDR3 residues: CASSSSGFGKGTEAFF. The DNA of the CDR3 is TGTGCCAGCAGCTCCTCAGGGTTCGGTAAGGGCACTGAAGCTTTCTTT.

In its sample, this clone was seen once. This sequence joins TRBV7-8 and TRBJ2-7; no reliable D call. Per germline, CDR1 SGHVS and CDR2 FQNEAQ. The CDR3 has 12 amino acids. Trimming shortened V by 1 base and J by 4 bases, and 5 bases separated the two germline ends. CDR3 region: CASSLVSYEQYF. The CDR3 DNA sequence: TGTGCCAGCAGCTTAGTTTCTTACGAGCAGTACTTC. The entire variable domain, with the rest obtained from reference TRBV7-8 and TRBJ2-7, is as follows: GAGVSQSPRYKVAKRGQDVALRCDPISGHVSLFWYQQALGQGPEFLTYFQNEAQLDKSGLPSDRFFAERPEGSVSTLKIQRTQQEDSAVYLCASSLVSYEQYFGPGTRLTVT.

The rearrangement links TRBV18 to TRBJ1-1, with D tentatively TRBD1 (6 bases). The CDR3 sequence is 15 residues long. Germline-derived CDR1 and CDR2 are KGHSH and LQKENI. Trimming left V 3 bases short and J 4 bases short, with 15 bases between. The CDR3: CASSPGQFGGTEAFF. DNA of the CDR3: TGTGCCAGCTCACCCGGACAGTTTGGCGGCACTGAAGCTTTCTTT.

The V and J genes are TRBV12-5 and TRBJ2-1; tentative D call: TRBD2 (6 bases). V was pared by 4 bases and J by 12 bases, with 16 bases between. The CDR3 is 13 residues long. The V gene's germline CDR1 is LGHNT and CDR2 FRNRAP. The CDR3 DNA reads as TGTGCTAGTGGTTCCCAGCCCCGCGGGACGCAGTTCTTC. This encodes CASGSQPRGTQFF.

The rearrangement joins TRBV10-2 to TRBJ2-1; tentatively, D is TRBD2 (5 bases). V dropped 6 bases and J dropped 3 bases, with 15 bases sitting between them. The CDR3 is 15 amino acids. Germline V gene lookup returns CDR1 WSHSY and CDR2 SAAADI. In nucleotides, the CDR3 is TGCGCCAGCAGGATCTCGCGGGCCTACTACAATGAGCAGTTCTTC. Its translation is CASRISRAYYNEQFF.

The J gene is TRBJ2-7, the V gene TRBV5-1, with 8 bases aligning to TRBD2. The CDR3 extends over 15 amino acids. Per the germline V gene, CDR1 is SGHRS and CDR2 is YFSETQ. Trimming cost V 4 bases and J 7 bases; bases outside gene matches: 13. The CDR3 protein is CASSPWTSNFEEQYF. Here the CDR3 DNA reads TGCGCCAGCAGCCCATGGACTAGCAACTTTGAGGAGCAGTACTTC.

The chain joins TRBV6-1 to TRBJ1-1; 7 bases are a match to TRBD1. With V trimmed by 1 base and J by 7 bases, 3 bases remained unmatched. This CDR3 has 13 residues. Germline V gives CDR1 MNHNS, CDR2 SASEGT. The CDR3 here is CASSEGRGLEAFF. The DNA of the CDR3 is TGTGCCAGCAGTGAAGGAAGGGGGCTTGAAGCTTTCTTT.